This TCR beta chain is drawn from a study of blood T cell repertoires in COVID-19. About the research overall: Acute and convalescent COVID-19 specimens originated in the United States, Italy and Spain. Nucleic acid was either cDNA or gDNA, and it came from T cells, B-cell-depleted T cells, or PBMCs.

In the original analysis: Scientists estimated how many nucleated cells there were by amplifying reference gene primers. Profiling relied on immunoSEQ multiplex PCR, and the TCRdb table lists in-frame clones only, not all of them. V and J calls and clone size are those listed in that table; D and trimming were worked out from the DNA. The sample yields 110,000 to 150,000 clones, over 80% seen once. V was cut by 4 bases and J by 0 bases, with 13 bases left in between. The CDR3 sequence is 15 residues long. The germline V gene has CDR1 SGHRS and CDR2 YFSETQ. This clone was detected once. The clonotype originates from a woman in her forties or fifties with acute or convalescent COVID-19. The chain combines TRBV5-1 with TRBJ1-2; D remains ambiguous. Input material: peripheral blood. The CDR3 reads CASSPIASPNYGYTF. As DNA, the CDR3 is TGCGCCAGCAGCCCGATAGCATCACCTAACTATGGCTACACCTTC.